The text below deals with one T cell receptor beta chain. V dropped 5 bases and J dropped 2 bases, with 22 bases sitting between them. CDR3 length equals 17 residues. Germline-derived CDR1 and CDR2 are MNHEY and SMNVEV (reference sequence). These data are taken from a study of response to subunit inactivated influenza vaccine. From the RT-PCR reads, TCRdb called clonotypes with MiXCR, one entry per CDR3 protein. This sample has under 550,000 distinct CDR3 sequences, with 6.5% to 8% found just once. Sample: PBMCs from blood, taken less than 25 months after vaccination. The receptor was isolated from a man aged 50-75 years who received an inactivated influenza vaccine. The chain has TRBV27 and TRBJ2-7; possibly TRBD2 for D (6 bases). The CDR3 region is CASSAEALVEGPYEQYF. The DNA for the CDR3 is TGTGCCAGCAGTGCCGAAGCTCTGGTGGAGGGCCCCTACGAGCAGTACTTC.